The clone carrying this T cell receptor (beta chain) is a singleton in its sample. This specimen comes from a study of memory CD4+ T cells and cytomegalovirus serostatus. V dropped 1 base and J dropped 0 bases, with 11 bases sitting between them. Germline CDR1 SGHDT, CDR2 YYEEEE. The CDR3 totals 16 residues. In the study's own analysis: Out-of-frame sequences were removed, leaving a few million distinct TCRbeta sequences. Only in-frame clones appear in the TCRdb table, and some are missing; sequencing was by immunoSEQ multiplex PCR. V, J and clone size derive from that table, while D and trimming were established from the DNA sequence. The table lists about 58,000 clones, roughly 84% of them singletons. The sort gate was single viable CD3+CD4+CD8-CD45RO+ cells for memory CD4+ T cells. Positive selection with CD4 microbeads enriched total CD4+ T cells.

The J gene is TRBJ1-3, the V gene TRBV5-6; D perhaps matches TRBD1 (6 bases). Specimen: memory CD4+ T cells from blood. The receptor was derived from an adult in good health and CMV-seronegative. Some clones in this sample may be carry-over from other donors' samples. The CDR3 DNA follows: TGTGCCAGCAGCTTGAGGGGGGTTAGCTCTGGAAACACCATATATTTT. Translated: CASSLRGVSSGNTIYF.